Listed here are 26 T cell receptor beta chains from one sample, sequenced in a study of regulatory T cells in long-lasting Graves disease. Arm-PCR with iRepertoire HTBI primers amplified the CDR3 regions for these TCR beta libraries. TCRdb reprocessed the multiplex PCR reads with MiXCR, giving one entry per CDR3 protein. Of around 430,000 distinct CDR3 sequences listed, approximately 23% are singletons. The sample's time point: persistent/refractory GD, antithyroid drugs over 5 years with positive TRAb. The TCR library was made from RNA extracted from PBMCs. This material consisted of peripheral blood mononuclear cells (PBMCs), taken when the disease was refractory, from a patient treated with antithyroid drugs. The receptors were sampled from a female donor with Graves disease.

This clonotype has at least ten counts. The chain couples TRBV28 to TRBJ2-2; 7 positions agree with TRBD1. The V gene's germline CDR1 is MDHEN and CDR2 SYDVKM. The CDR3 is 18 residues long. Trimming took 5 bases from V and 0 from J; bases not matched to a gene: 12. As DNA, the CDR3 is TGTGCCAGCAGTCTACATGGGACAGTCCTCGCGAACACCGGGGAGCTGTTTTTT. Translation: CASSLHGTVLANTGELFF.

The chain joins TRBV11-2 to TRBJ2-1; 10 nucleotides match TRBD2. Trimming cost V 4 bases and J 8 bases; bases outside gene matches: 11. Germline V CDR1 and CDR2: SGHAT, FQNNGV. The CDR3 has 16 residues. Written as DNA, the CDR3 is TGTGCCAGCAGCTCGATCGCCGGGACTAGCGTCCATGAGCAGTTCTTC. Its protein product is CASSSIAGTSVHEQFF.

The CDR3 nucleotides read TGTGCCAGCAGAGTGGGAGAGCCGAATGAGCAGTTCTTC. It codes for CASRVGEPNEQFF. J is TRBJ2-1 and V is TRBV2, with D tentatively TRBD2 (5 bases). CDR1 and CDR2 from the germline V gene are SNHLY and FYNNEI. V lost 6 bases and J 7 bases, leaving 13 bases between the germline ends. The CDR3 runs to 13 residues.

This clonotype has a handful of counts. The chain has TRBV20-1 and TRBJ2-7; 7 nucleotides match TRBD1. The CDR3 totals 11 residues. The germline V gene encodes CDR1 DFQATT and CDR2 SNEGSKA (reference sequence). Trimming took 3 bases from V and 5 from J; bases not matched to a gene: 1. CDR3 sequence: CSASRGHEQYF. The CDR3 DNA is TGCAGTGCTAGTAGGGGGCACGAGCAGTACTTC.

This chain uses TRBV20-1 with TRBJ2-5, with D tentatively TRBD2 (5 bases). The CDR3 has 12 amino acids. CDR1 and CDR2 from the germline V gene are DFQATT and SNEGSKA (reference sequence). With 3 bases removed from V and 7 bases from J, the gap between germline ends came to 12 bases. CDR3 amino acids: CSARFLEGTQYF. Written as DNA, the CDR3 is TGCAGTGCTAGGTTCCTCGAGGGGACCCAGTACTTC.

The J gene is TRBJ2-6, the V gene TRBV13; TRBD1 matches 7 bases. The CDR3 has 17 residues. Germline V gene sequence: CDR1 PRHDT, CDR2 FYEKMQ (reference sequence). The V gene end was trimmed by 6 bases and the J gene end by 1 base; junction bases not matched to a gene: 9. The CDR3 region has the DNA TGTGCCAGCAGTCCGGACAGGATCCGGTCTGGGGCCAACGTCCTGACTTTC. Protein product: CASSPDRIRSGANVLTF.

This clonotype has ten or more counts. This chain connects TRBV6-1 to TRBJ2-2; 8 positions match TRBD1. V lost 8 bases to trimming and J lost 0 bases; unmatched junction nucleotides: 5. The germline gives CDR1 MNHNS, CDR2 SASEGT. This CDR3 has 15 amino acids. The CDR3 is CASRPGQANTGELFF. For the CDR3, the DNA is TGTGCCAGCCGACCGGGACAGGCGAACACCGGGGAGCTGTTTTTT.

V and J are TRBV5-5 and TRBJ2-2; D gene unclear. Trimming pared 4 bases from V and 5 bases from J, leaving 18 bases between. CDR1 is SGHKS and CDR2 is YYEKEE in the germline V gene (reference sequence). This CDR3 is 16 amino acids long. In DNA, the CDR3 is TGTGCCAGCAGCGCCCCCCAAGGCCCCGTTACCGGGGAGCTGTTTTTT. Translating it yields CASSAPQGPVTGELFF.

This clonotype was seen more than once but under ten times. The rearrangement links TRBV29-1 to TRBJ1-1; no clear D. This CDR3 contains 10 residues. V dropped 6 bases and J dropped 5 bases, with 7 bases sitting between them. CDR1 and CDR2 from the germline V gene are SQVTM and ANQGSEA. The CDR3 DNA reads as TGCAGCGTCCGATGGACTGAAGCTTTCTTT. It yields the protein CSVRWTEAFF.

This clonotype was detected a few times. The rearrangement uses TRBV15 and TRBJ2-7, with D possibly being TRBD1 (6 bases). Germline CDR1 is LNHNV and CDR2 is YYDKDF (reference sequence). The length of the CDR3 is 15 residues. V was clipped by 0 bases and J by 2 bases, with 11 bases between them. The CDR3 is CATSRDYGTTYEQYF. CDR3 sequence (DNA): TGTGCCACCAGCAGAGATTATGGGACAACCTACGAGCAGTACTTC.

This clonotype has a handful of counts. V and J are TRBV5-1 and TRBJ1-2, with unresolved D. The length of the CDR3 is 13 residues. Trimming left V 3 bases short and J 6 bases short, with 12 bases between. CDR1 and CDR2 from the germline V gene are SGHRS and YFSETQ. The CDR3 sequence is CASSSRGEDGYTF. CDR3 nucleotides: TGCGCCAGCAGCTCCCGCGGGGAGGATGGCTACACCTTC.

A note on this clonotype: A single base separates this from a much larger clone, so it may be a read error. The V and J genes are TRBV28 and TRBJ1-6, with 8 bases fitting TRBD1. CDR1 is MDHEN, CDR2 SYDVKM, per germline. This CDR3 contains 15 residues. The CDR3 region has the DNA TGTGCCGGCAGTTTCTTCGGGACAGGTTATTCACCCCTCCACTTT. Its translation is CAGSFFGTGYSPLHF.

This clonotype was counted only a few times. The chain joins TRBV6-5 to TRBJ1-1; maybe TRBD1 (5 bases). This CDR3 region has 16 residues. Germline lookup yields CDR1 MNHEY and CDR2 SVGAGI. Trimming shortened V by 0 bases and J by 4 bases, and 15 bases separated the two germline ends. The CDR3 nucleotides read TGTGCCAGCAGTTACTCACTAGTCAAGGGGACCACTGAAGCTTTCTTT. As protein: CASSYSLVKGTTEAFF.

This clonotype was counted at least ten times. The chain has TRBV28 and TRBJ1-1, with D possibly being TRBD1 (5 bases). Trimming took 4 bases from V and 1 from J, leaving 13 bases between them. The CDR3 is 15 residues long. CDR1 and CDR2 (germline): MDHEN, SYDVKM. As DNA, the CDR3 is TGTGCCAGCAGTTCCACCGGGACGGGGAACACTGAAGCTTTCTTT. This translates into CASSSTGTGNTEAFF. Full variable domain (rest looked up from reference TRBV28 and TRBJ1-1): DVKVTQSSRYLVKRTGEKVFLECVQDMDHENMFWYRQDPGLGLRLIYFSYDVKMKEKGDIPEGYSVSREKKERFSLILESASTNQTSMYLCASSSTGTGNTEAFFGQGTRLTVV.

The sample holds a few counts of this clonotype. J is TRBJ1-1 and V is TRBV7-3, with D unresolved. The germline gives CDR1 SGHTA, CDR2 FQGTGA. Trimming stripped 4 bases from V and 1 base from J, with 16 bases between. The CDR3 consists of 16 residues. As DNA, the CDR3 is TGTGCCAGCAGCTCTACCAGGACCCTTCCGAACACTGAAGCTTTCTTT. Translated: CASSSTRTLPNTEAFF.

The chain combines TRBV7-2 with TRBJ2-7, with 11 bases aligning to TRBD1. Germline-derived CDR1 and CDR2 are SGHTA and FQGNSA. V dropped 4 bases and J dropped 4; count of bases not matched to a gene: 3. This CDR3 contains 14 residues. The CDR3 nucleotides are TGTGCCAGCAGCTGGGGACAGGGGGAGTACGAGCAGTACTTC. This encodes CASSWGQGEYEQYF.

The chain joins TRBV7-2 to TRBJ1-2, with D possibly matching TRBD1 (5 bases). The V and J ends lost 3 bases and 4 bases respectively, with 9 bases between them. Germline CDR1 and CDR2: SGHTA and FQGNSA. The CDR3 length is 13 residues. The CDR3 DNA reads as TGTGCCAGCAGCTTGTTCGGGACCTATGGCTACACCTTC. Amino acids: CASSLFGTYGYTF.

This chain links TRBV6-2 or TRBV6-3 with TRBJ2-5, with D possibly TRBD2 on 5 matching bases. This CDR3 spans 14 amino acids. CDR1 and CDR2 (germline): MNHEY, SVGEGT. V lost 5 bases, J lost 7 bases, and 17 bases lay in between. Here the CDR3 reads CASSPPRGGGTQYF. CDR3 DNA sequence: TGTGCCAGCAGTCCCCCCCGGGGTGGCGGGACCCAGTACTTC.

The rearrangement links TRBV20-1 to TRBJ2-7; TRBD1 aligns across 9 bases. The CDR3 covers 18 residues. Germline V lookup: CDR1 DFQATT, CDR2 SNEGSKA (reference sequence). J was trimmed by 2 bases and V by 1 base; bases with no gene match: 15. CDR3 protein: CSARAPRTGDSFTYEQYF. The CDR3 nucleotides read TGCAGTGCTAGAGCGCCTCGGACAGGGGATTCTTTCACCTACGAGCAGTACTTC.

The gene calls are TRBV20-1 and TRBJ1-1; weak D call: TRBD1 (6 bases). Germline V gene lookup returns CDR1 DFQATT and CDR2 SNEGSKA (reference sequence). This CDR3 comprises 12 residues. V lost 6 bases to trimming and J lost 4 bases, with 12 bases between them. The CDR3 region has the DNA TGCAGTGCGTATACAGGGTTCACTGAAGCTTTCTTT. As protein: CSAYTGFTEAFF.

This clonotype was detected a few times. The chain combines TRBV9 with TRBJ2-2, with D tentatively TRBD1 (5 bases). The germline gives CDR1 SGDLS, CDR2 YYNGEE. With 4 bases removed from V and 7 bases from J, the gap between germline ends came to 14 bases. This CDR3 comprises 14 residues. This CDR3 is CASSPRQSVGELFF. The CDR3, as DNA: TGTGCCAGCAGCCCGCGACAGTCAGTCGGGGAGCTGTTTTTT. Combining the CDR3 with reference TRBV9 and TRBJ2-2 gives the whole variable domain DSGVTQTPKHLITATGQRVTLRCSPRSGDLSVYWYQQSLDQGLQFLIQYYNGEERAKGNILERFSAQQFPDLHSELNLSSLELGDSALYFCASSPRQSVGELFFGEGSRLTVL.

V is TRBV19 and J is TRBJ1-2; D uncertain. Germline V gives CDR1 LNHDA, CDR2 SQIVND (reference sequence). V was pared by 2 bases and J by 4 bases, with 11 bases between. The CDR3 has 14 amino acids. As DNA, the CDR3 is TGTGCCAGTAGTATAACTTCAAATATCTATGGCTACACCTTC. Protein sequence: CASSITSNIYGYTF.

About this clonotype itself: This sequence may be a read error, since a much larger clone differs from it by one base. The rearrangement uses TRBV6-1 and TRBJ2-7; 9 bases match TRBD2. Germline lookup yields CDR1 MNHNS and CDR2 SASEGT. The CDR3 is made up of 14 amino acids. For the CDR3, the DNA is TGTGCCGGCAGTATAGCGGGGGACTCCTACGAGCAGTACTTC. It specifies CAGSIAGDSYEQYF.

As DNA, the CDR3 is TGTGCCAGCAGCTCCCTATGGGGACAGGGTTCCTACGAGCAGTACTTC. Translated: CASSSLWGQGSYEQYF. V is TRBV5-5 and J is TRBJ2-7; 9 nucleotides align to TRBD1. V gave up 3 bases and J gave up 1 base; unmatched junction bases: 8. Looked up from germline, CDR1 is SGHKS and CDR2 is YYEKEE (reference sequence). There are 16 residues in the CDR3. The variable domain in full, with the rest retrieved from reference TRBV5-5 and TRBJ2-7, is DAGVTQSPTHLIKTRGQQVTLRCSPISGHKSVSWYQQVLGQGPQFIFQYYEKEERGRGNFPDRFSARQFPNYSSELNVNALLLGDSALYLCASSSLWGQGSYEQYFGPGTRLTVT.

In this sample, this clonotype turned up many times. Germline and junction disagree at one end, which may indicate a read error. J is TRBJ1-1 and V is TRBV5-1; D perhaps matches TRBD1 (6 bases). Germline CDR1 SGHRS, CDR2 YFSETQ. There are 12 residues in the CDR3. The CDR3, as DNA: TGTGCCAGCAGCCCCAGGGGTACTGAAGCTTTCTTT. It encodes CASSPRGTEAFF.

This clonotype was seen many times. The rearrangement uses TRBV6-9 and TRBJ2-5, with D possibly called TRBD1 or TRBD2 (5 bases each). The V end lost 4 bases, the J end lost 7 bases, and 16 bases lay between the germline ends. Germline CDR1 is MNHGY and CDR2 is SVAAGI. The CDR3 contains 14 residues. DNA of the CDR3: TGTGCCAGCAGTTTCATCGGGACCCGAGGGACCCAGTACTTC. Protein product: CASSFIGTRGTQYF.